This T cell receptor beta chain was sequenced for a study of T cell clonotyping in hematopoietic cell transplantation. A note on this clone: Its target is unknown.

Findings of the study overall: Recipient TCR diversity dropped after transplant; expanded clonotypes rose from day 30 to 180. At the given depth, recipient repertoires were over 95% de novo clonotypes.

Time point in this sample: recipient sample about 28 days before transplant, after cytoreduction. The CDR3 contains 13 residues. V was clipped by 4 bases and J by 6 bases; unmatched bases: 4. Germline assignment: CDR1 SGDLS and CDR2 YYNGEE. Produced via immunoSEQ multiplex PCR; TCRdb's table is partial and in-frame only. The repertoire holds over 15,000 clones, with 93% as singletons. The TCR sequence derives from a man aged 18 to 35 with biphenotypic leukemia. Some clones in this sample may be carry-over from other donors' samples. This chain connects TRBV9 to TRBJ1-2; TRBD1 agrees at 9 bases. The starting material was peripheral blood mononuclear cells, obtained before stem cell transplant. CDR3 nucleotide sequence: TGTGCCAGCAGCCTCCGGGACAGGGATGGCTACACCTTC. Its translation: CASSLRDRDGYTF.